The 30 T cell receptor beta chains given below trace back to one sample, sequenced in a study of T-cell reconstitution after alpha-beta-depleted transplantation in children (dated by TCRdb to 2016 to 2017). To prepare the library, PCR was applied. Sequencer: Illumina HiSeq 2500. Molecular barcoding was employed in the preparation of TCR libraries, with unique molecular identifiers being used to normalize TCRbeta repertoire quantification. The public reads were run again by TCRdb, first through fastp at Q25 and then through MiXCR, and only productive beta chains were kept. Every entry covers one CDR3 protein and lists the most common genes and DNA from its rows. This sample holds 350,000 to 500,000 distinct CDR3 sequences; approximately 41% were observed only once. 27% of the sample is in the top ten clones. Reading the label with the study, this specimen's treatment or condition is: allogeneic hematopoietic cell transplantation with graft depleted of TCRalphabeta T cells and CD19 B cells.

Sample: PBMCs, taken before TCRalphabeta/CD19-depleted stem cell transplant. These TCRs come from a girl aged 2 to 10 with aplastic anemia, due to receive a stem cell transplant.

In regard to this clonotype: The junction does not match germline at one end; this may be a read error. CDR3 in amino acids: CTAKGETGELFF. The CDR3 DNA is TGCACCGCAAAGGGGGAAACCGGGGAGCTGTTTTTT. V gene TRBV30 combines with J gene TRBJ2-2, with a tentative D call TRBD1 (6 bases). The CDR3 extends over 12 amino acids. Germline V gene lookup returns CDR1 GTSNPN and CDR2 SVGIG (reference sequence). Full variable domain (remainder filled in from reference TRBV30 and TRBJ2-2): SQTIHQWPATLVQPVGSPLSLECTVEGTSNPNLYWYRQAAGRGLQLLFYSVGIGQISSEVPQNLSASRPQDRQFILSSKKLLLSDSGFYLCTAKGETGELFFGEGSRLTVL.

This chain joins TRBV7-2 and TRBJ1-2; TRBD1 is a possible D gene (6 bases). The CDR3 loop spans 14 amino acids. The germline V and J ends were trimmed by 5 bases and 2 bases, with 12 bases remaining between them. Per germline, CDR1 SGHTA and CDR2 FQGNSA. CDR3 residues: CASSPWTENYGYTF. The CDR3 DNA is TGTGCCAGCAGCCCCTGGACAGAGAACTATGGCTACACCTTC.

This chain uses TRBV2 with TRBJ2-4; 7 bases match TRBD1. Trimming removed 4 bases from V and 5 bases from J; junction bases left unmatched: 14. Germline values: CDR1 SNHLY, CDR2 FYNNEI. The CDR3 extends over 17 amino acids. Here the CDR3 DNA reads TGTGCCAGCAGTGTAAACCCAGGGGGATATATGGAAAACATTCAGTACTTC. It specifies CASSVNPGGYMENIQYF.

This chain links TRBV12-3 or TRBV12-4 with TRBJ2-7; perhaps TRBD2 as D (5 bases). The CDR3 consists of 14 residues. V gave up 6 bases and J gave up 3 bases, with 15 bases separating them. The CDR3 is CASRPVGSRYEQYF. In DNA form, the CDR3 reads TGTGCCAGCAGGCCGGTTGGGAGTCGCTACGAGCAGTACTTC.

The chain employs TRBV24-1 and TRBJ2-2; D might be TRBD1 (6 bases). CDR3 size: 13 residues. Trimming removed 9 bases from V and 7 bases from J, with 14 bases in between. Per the germline V gene, CDR1 is KGHDR and CDR2 is SFDVKD. This CDR3 is CATGDNGLGELFF. The CDR3 DNA follows: TGTGCCACCGGGGACAACGGGCTCGGGGAGCTGTTTTTT.

The sample holds many counts of this clonotype. The chain couples TRBV6-5 to TRBJ2-5; 7 positions agree with TRBD2. Germline assignment: CDR1 MNHEY and CDR2 SVGAGI. V shed 0 bases, J shed 2 bases, and the junction held 6 bases outside the gene matches. This CDR3 contains 16 residues. CDR3 sequence reads: CASSYSGGTSQETQYF. CDR3 in DNA: TGTGCCAGCAGTTACTCGGGGGGGACTTCACAAGAGACCCAGTACTTC.

This clonotype has just a few counts. This CDR3 reads CSARVLASGFYEQYF. CDR3 DNA sequence: TGCAGTGCTAGAGTCTTAGCTAGCGGATTCTACGAGCAGTACTTC. The chain recombines TRBV20-1 with TRBJ2-7; TRBD2 matches at 7 bases. Germline lookup yields CDR1 DFQATT and CDR2 SNEGSKA (reference sequence). The trim removed 1 base at V and 3 bases at J, leaving 9 bases unmatched. CDR3 length equals 15 residues.

The chain employs TRBV12-3 or TRBV12-4 and TRBJ2-6, with a tentative D call TRBD1 (5 bases). V shed 5 bases and J shed 0 bases, with 17 bases lying between them. This CDR3 region has 18 residues. This CDR3 is CASSNTRENYSGANVLTF. The CDR3 nucleotides read TGTGCCAGCAGTAACACCAGGGAAAACTACTCTGGGGCCAACGTCCTGACTTTC.

The rearrangement links TRBV3-1 to TRBJ2-6; D unresolved. Germline CDR1 LGHDT, CDR2 YNNKEL (reference sequence). The CDR3 spans 16 residues. Trimming removed 4 bases from V and 1 base from J, with 11 bases in between. The CDR3 protein is CASSPRRASGANVLTF. The CDR3 DNA sequence: TGTGCCAGCAGCCCCCGACGGGCGTCTGGGGCCAACGTCCTGACTTTC.

This chain joins TRBV10-3 and TRBJ1-5; perhaps TRBD1 as D (5 bases). V lost 10 bases, J lost 4 bases, and 17 bases lay in between. CDR1 and CDR2 (germline): ENHRY, SYGVKD. The CDR3 contains 14 residues. The CDR3, as DNA: TGTGCCACCCTCGGGGCAGCGGGGAATCAGCCCCAGCATTTT. This sequence encodes CATLGAAGNQPQHF.

This clonotype was observed at least ten times. The chain is built from TRBV7-9 and TRBJ1-4; perhaps TRBD1 as D (6 bases). Germline-derived CDR1 and CDR2 are SEHNR and FQNEAQ (reference sequence). The V end lost 5 bases, the J end lost 0 bases, and 10 bases lay between the germline ends. The CDR3 is 15 residues long. The CDR3 DNA reads TGTGCCAGCAGCCCTCGACAGGCAACTAATGAAAAACTGTTTTTT. Translated, it gives CASSPRQATNEKLFF.

The genes are TRBV12-3 or TRBV12-4 and TRBJ2-2; a possible D gene is TRBD2 (6 bases). V was shortened by 4 bases and J by 0 bases, with 9 bases between the two germline ends. The CDR3 has 15 residues. This chain's CDR3 is CASSWGGANTGELFF. The CDR3 DNA reads as TGTGCCAGCAGTTGGGGCGGGGCGAACACCGGGGAGCTGTTTTTT.

This clonotype showed up many times. The V and J genes are TRBV29-1 and TRBJ2-1, with TRBD2 as a possible D gene (6 bases). Germline assignment: CDR1 SQVTM and CDR2 ANQGSEA. The CDR3 runs 11 residues. Trimming shortened V by 7 bases and J by 3 bases, and 7 bases separated the two germline ends. The DNA of the CDR3 is TGCAGCGCCGGGAGCTACAATGAGCAGTTCTTC. This gives the protein CSAGSYNEQFF.

This clonotype has more than one count but fewer than ten. The chain recombines TRBV28 with TRBJ2-3; 7 bases are a match to TRBD2. V was pared by 1 base and J by 7 bases, with 17 bases of the junction left unmatched. Germline CDR1 is MDHEN and CDR2 is SYDVKM. This CDR3 region has 18 residues. The CDR3 DNA is TGTGCCAGCAGTTTATTATCTACTAGCGCCAACGGTCGCAATACGCAGTATTTT. Translating gives CASSLLSTSANGRNTQYF. Full variable domain (rest looked up from reference TRBV28 and TRBJ2-3): DVKVTQSSRYLVKRTGEKVFLECVQDMDHENMFWYRQDPGLGLRLIYFSYDVKMKEKGDIPEGYSVSREKKERFSLILESASTNQTSMYLCASSLLSTSANGRNTQYFGPGTRLTVL.

This clonotype was picked up many times. This chain uses TRBV27 with TRBJ1-4; D unresolved. V dropped 7 bases and J dropped 8 bases, with 11 bases sitting between them. The CDR3 is made up of 12 amino acids. In germline, CDR1 is MNHEY, CDR2 SMNVEV (reference sequence). The DNA of the CDR3 is TGTGCCAGCACAGCGGGTGGGGAAAAACTGTTTTTT. Translated, it gives CASTAGGEKLFF.

There are a few counts of this clonotype. The chain joins TRBV12-3 or TRBV12-4 to TRBJ2-1; tentatively, D is TRBD1 or TRBD2 (5 bases each). The CDR3 spans 11 residues. V was shortened by 4 bases and J by 10 bases, with 8 bases between the two germline ends. The CDR3, as DNA: TGTGCCAGCAGTTCCGAGGGGGAGCAGTTCTTC. This translates into CASSSEGEQFF.

The chain joins TRBV4-2 to TRBJ2-5; D is unclear. The length of the CDR3 is 15 residues. CDR1 is LGHNA and CDR2 is YNFKEQ in the germline V gene. V was clipped by 0 bases and J by 5 bases, with 13 bases between them. This CDR3 is CASSQDRKLKETQYF. CDR3 nucleotides: TGTGCCAGCAGCCAAGATAGGAAGCTGAAGGAGACCCAGTACTTC.

With respect to this clonotype: The junction does not match germline at one end; this may be a read error. V and J are TRBV5-1 and TRBJ2-1; 11 bases are a match to TRBD2. This CDR3 region has 16 residues. From germline, CDR1 is SGHRS and CDR2 YFSETQ. CDR3 coding DNA: TGCGCCAGCAGCTCTCTAGCGGGAGGAGACTACAGTGAGCAGTTCTTC. Encoded protein: CASSSLAGGDYSEQFF.

The chain employs TRBV5-1 and TRBJ2-2; D tentatively reads TRBD1 or TRBD2 (5 bases each). Between the trimmed V and J ends, which lost 7 bases and 6 bases, there was a span of 16 bases. Per the germline V gene, CDR1 is SGHRS and CDR2 is YFSETQ. The CDR3 loop spans 14 amino acids. The CDR3 coding sequence is TGCGCCAGCTACGGGACGGATATCTCCGGGGAGCTGTTTTTT. Residues: CASYGTDISGELFF.

The rearrangement joins TRBV20-1 to TRBJ2-2; D may be TRBD1 or TRBD2 (5 bases each). Germline V lookup: CDR1 DFQATT, CDR2 SNEGSKA (reference sequence). CDR3 size: 13 residues. V lost 6 bases to trimming and J lost 6 bases, with 14 bases between them. In nucleotides, the CDR3 is TGCAGTGCCCCGGGGCAGGGCTCCGGGGAGCTGTTTTTT. Amino acid sequence: CSAPGQGSGELFF.

This clonotype turned up a few times. The chain is built from TRBV20-1 and TRBJ1-6; 8 bases line up with TRBD1. Germline loops: CDR1 DFQATT, CDR2 SNEGSKA (reference sequence). The CDR3 is 15 residues long. CDR3 residues: CSTGQGERPNSPLHF. CDR3 nucleotide sequence: TGCAGCACAGGACAGGGAGAAAGACCTAATTCACCCCTCCACTTT.

There are many counts of this clonotype. CDR3: CAWSGTGVYEQYF. The CDR3 DNA reads as TGTGCCTGGTCCGGGACAGGGGTATACGAGCAGTACTTC. The rearrangement joins TRBV30 to TRBJ2-7; 10 positions agree with TRBD1. The CDR3 has 13 amino acids. Germline CDR1 GTSNPN, CDR2 SVGIG (reference sequence). J gave up 4 bases and V 5 bases, and 5 bases lay outside the gene matches.

The J gene is TRBJ2-5, the V gene TRBV2, with 7 bases that match TRBD2. The CDR3 length is 17 residues. The germline CDR1 and CDR2 sequences are SNHLY and FYNNEI. V shed 1 base and J 7 bases; nucleotides not matched to a gene: 15. The CDR3 DNA reads as TGTGCCAGCAGTGAAGAGGGATCGGCTAGCGGAGGGGCGACCCAGTACTTC. Translation: CASSEEGSASGGATQYF.

This clonotype was observed a few times. The rearrangement joins TRBV5-1 to TRBJ2-2; a possible D gene is TRBD1 (5 bases). The germline gives CDR1 SGHRS, CDR2 YFSETQ. The V and J ends lost 0 bases and 4 bases respectively, with 19 bases between them. The CDR3 is 18 residues long. The chain's CDR3 is CASSLAPPRQGSTGELFF. The CDR3 coding sequence is TGCGCCAGCAGCTTGGCTCCCCCTCGGCAGGGAAGCACCGGGGAGCTGTTTTTT.

This clonotype was counted only a few times. The chain combines TRBV5-1 with TRBJ2-6, with D perhaps matching TRBD2 (6 bases). The length of the CDR3 is 18 residues. Germline V gives CDR1 SGHRS, CDR2 YFSETQ. The ends were cut back, 0 bases at V and 0 bases at J, with 13 bases in the middle. CDR3 DNA: TGCGCCAGCAGCTTGGTCTCGGGAGCCCACTCTGGGGCCAACGTCCTGACTTTC. Translated: CASSLVSGAHSGANVLTF.

This chain links TRBV20-1 with TRBJ2-3, with D perhaps TRBD2 (6 bases). This CDR3 contains 15 residues. Trimming shortened V by 7 bases and J by 3 bases, and 20 bases separated the two germline ends. Germline V CDR1 and CDR2: DFQATT, SNEGSKA (reference sequence). CDR3 amino acids: CSVLPVGRGTDTQYF. The CDR3 DNA follows: TGCAGTGTCCTCCCGGTTGGCCGGGGGACAGATACGCAGTATTTT.

V is TRBV18 and J is TRBJ2-1; D may be TRBD1 (6 bases). Germline loops: CDR1 KGHSH, CDR2 LQKENI. V was cut by 6 bases and J by 0 bases, with 18 bases left in between. This CDR3 contains 17 residues. Here the CDR3 DNA reads TGTGCCAGCTCTCCCGACCGGACAGTTAGCTCCTACAATGAGCAGTTCTTC. This sequence encodes CASSPDRTVSSYNEQFF.

This clonotype showed up many times. The rearrangement uses TRBV15 and TRBJ1-1, with D hard to call. The CDR3 has 13 amino acids. V lost 2 bases and J 0 bases, leaving 4 bases between the germline ends. Per the germline V gene, CDR1 is LNHNV and CDR2 is YYDKDF (reference sequence). CDR3 protein: CATSRSLNTEAFF. CDR3 nucleotide sequence: TGTGCCACCAGCAGATCCTTGAACACTGAAGCTTTCTTT.

The rearrangement joins TRBV15 to TRBJ2-1; D possibly corresponds to TRBD2 (5 bases). The V end was cut by 5 bases, the J end by 3 bases, with 14 bases between. The CDR3 consists of 15 residues. CDR1 is LNHNV and CDR2 is YYDKDF in the germline V gene (reference sequence). The CDR3 coding sequence is TGTGCCACCAGCGCCTACGGGGAGATCTACAATGAGCAGTTCTTC. This translates into CATSAYGEIYNEQFF.

V usage is TRBV7-9 and J usage is TRBJ2-3; D not certain. CDR1 SEHNR and CDR2 FQNEAQ come from the germline V gene (reference sequence). V lost 2 bases to trimming and J lost 0 bases, with 15 bases between them. There are 17 residues in the CDR3. In DNA form, the CDR3 reads TGTGCCAGCAGCTTAAATCTGGGCAGGCTAAGCACAGATACGCAGTATTTT. Its translation is CASSLNLGRLSTDTQYF.